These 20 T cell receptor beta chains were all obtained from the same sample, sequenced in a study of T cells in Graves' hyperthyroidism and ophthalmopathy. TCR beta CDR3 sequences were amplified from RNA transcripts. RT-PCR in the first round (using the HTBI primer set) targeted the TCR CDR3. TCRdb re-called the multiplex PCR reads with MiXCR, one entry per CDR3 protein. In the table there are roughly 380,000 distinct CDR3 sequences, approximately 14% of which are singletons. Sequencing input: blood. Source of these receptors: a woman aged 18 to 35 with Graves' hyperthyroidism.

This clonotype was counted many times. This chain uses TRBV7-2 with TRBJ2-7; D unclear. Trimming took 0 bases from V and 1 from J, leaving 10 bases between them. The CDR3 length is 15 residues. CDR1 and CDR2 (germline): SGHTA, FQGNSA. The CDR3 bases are TGTGCCAGCAGCTTAGCAGGAGTTGCGTCCTACGAGCAGTACTTC. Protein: CASSLAGVASYEQYF.

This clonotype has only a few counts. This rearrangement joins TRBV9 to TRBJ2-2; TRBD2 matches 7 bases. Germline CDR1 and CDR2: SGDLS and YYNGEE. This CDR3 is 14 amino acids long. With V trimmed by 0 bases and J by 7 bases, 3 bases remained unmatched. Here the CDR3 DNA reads TGTGCCAGCAGCGTAGCCAGGGAGGGCGGGGAGCTGTTTTTT. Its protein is CASSVAREGGELFF.

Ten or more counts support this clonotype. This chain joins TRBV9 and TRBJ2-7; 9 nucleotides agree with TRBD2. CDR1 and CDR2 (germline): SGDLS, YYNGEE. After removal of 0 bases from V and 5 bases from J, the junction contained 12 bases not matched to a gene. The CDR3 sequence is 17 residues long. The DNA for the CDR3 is TGTGCCAGCAGCGTAGATGGGTTTAGCGGGAGTCCTGACGAGCAGTACTTC. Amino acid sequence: CASSVDGFSGSPDEQYF.

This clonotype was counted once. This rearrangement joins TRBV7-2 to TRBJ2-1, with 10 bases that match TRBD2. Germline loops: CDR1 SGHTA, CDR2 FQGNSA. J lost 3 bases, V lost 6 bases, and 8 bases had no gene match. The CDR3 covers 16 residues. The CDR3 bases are TGTGCCAGCAGTTACCGAGCGGGAGGGGGCTACAATGAGCAGTTCTTC. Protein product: CASSYRAGGGYNEQFF.

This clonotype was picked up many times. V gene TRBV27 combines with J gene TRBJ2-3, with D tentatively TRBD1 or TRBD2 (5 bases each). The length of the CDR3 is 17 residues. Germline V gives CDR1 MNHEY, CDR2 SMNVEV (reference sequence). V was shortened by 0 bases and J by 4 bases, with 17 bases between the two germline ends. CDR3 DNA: TGTGCCAGCAGTTTATCTGTGGAGGCTAGCAGGGCAGATACGCAGTATTTT. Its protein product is CASSLSVEASRADTQYF.

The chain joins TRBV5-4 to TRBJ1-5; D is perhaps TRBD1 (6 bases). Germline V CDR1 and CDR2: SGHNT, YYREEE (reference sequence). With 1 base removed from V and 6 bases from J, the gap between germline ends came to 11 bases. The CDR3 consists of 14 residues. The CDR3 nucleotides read TGTGCCAGCAGCTTGAGCGGGGGCAGTCAGCCCCAGCATTTT. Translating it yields CASSLSGGSQPQHF.

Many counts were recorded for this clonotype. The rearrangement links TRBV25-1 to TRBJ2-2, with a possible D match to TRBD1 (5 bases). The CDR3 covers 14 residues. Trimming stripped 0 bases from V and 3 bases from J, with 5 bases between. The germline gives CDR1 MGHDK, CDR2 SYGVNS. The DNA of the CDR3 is TGTGCCAGCAGTGAATACAGGGACACCGGGGAGCTGTTTTTT. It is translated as CASSEYRDTGELFF.

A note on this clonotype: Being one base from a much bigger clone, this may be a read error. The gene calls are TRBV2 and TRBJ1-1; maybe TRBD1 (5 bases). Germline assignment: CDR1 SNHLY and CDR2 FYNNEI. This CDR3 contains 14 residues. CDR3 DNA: TGTGCCTGCAGTGAACAGGCCCTTATCGCTGAAGCTTTCTTT. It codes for CACSEQALIAEAFF.

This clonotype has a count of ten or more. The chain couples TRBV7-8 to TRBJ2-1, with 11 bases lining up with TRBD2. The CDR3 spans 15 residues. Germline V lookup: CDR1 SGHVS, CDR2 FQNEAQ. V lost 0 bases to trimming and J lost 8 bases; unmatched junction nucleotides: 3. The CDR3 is CASSLAGLAVYEQFF. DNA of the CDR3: TGTGCCAGCAGCTTAGCGGGACTAGCGGTCTATGAGCAGTTCTTC.

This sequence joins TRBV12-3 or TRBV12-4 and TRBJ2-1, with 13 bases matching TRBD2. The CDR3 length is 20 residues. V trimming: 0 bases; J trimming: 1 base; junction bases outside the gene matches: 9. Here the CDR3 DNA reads TGTGCCAGCAGTTTAGCGCCTGGACTAGCGGGAGTCGGGTCCTACAATGAGCAGTTCTTC. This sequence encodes CASSLAPGLAGVGSYNEQFF.

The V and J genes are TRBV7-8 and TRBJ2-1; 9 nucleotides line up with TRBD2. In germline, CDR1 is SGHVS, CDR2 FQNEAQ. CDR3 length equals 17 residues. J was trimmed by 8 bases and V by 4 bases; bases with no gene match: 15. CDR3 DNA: TGTGCCAGCAGCTGGGGGGGATTAGCGGGAGAAATCTATGAGCAGTTCTTC. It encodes CASSWGGLAGEIYEQFF.

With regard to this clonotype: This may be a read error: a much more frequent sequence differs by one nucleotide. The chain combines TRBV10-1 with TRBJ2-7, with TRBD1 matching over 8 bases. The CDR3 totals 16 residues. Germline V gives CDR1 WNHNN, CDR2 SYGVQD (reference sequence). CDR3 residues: CASGESRRTGRYEQYF. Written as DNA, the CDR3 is TGCGCCAGCGGTGAGTCGCGCCGGACAGGGAGGTACGAGCAGTACTTC.

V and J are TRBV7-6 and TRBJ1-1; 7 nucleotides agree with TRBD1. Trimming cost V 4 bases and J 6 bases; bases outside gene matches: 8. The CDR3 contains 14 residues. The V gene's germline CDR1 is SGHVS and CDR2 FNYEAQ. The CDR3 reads CASSYNLGGSEAFF. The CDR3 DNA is TGTGCCAGCAGCTATAATTTAGGGGGCTCTGAAGCTTTCTTT.

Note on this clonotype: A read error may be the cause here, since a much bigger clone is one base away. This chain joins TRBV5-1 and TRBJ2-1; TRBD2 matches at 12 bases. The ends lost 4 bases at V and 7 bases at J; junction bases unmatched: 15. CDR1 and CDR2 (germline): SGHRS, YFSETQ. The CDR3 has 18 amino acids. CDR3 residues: CASSAFAFLAGGSNEQFF. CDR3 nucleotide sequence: TGCGCCAGCAGCGCCTTTGCCTTCCTAGCGGGAGGGAGTAATGAGCAGTTCTTC.

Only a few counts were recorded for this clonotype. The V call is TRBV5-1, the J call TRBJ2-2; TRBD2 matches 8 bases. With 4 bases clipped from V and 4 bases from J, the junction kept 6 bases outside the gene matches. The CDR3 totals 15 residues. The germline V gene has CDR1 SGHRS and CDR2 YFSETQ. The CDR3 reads CASSGSGAPTGELFF. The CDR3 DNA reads TGCGCCAGCAGCGGTAGCGGGGCACCCACCGGGGAGCTGTTTTTT.

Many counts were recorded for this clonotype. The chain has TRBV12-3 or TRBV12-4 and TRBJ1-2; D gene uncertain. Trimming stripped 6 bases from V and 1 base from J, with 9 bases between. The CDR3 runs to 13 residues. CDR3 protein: CASSPRDNYGYTF. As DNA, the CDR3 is TGTGCCAGCAGCCCGAGGGATAACTATGGCTACACCTTC.

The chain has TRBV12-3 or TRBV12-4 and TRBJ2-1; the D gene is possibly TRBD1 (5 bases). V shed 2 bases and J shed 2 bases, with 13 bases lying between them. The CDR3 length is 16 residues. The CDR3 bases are TGTGCCAGCAGTTTACAGGGTTTTTCGCCCTACAATGAGCAGTTCTTC. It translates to CASSLQGFSPYNEQFF.

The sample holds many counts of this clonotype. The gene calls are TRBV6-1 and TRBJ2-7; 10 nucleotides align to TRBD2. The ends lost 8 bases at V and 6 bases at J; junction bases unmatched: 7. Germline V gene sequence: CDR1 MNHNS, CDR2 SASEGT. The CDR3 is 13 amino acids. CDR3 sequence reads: CASPQREGSEQYF. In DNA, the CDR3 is TGTGCCAGCCCGCAGCGGGAGGGCAGCGAGCAGTACTTC.

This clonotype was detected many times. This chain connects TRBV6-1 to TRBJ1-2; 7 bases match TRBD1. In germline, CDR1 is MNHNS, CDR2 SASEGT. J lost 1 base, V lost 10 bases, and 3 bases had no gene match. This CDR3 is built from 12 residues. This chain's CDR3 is CAIGTVNYGYTF. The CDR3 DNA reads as TGTGCCATCGGGACAGTTAACTATGGCTACACCTTC.

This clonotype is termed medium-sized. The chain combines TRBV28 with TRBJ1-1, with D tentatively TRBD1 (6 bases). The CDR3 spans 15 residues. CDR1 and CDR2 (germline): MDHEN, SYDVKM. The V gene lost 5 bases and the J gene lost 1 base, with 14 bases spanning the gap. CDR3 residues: CASSQKTGWNTEAFF. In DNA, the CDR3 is TGTGCCAGCAGTCAAAAAACAGGGTGGAACACTGAAGCTTTCTTT.